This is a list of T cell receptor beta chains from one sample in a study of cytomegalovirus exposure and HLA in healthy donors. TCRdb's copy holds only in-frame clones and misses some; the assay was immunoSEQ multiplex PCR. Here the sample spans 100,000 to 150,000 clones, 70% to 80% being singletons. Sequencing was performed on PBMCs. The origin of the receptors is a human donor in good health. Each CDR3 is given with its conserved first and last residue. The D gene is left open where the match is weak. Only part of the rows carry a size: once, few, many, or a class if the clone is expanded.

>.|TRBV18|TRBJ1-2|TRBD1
TGTGCCAGCTCCGGGACAGGGACTTATGGCTACACCTTC
CASSGTGTYGYTF
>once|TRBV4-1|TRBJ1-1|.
TGCGCCAGCAGCCAAGAAAAGGAGGACACTGAAGCTTTCTTT
CASSQEKEDTEAFF
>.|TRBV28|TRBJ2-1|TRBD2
TGTGCCAGCAGGGGACTAGCGGCCTACAATGAGCAGTTCTTC
CASRGLAAYNEQFF
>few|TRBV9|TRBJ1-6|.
TGTGCCAGCAGCGCAGGAGGCTTTGATTCACCCCTCCACTTT
CASSAGGFDSPLHF
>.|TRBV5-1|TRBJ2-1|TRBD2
TGCGCCAGCAGCACGGGACTAGCGCAGTACAATGAGCAGTTCTTC
CASSTGLAQYNEQFF
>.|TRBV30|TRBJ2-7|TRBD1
TGTGCCTGGACAACAGGGGGCTACGAGCAGTACTTC
CAWTTGGYEQYF
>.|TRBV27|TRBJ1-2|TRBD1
TGTGCCAGCAGTGGCTTAGGACAGGGGGCTTATGGCTACACCTTC
CASSGLGQGAYGYTF
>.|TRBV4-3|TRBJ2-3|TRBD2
TGCGCCAGCAGCCAACAGGACGGGACTATCACAGATACGCAGTATTTT
CASSQQDGTITDTQYF
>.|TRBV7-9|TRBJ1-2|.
TGTGCCAGCAGCTTAGCCCCTTTGGAGGTCGGCTACACCTTC
CASSLAPLEVGYTF
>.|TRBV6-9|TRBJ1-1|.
TGTGCCAGGGACACGCTGAACACTGAAGCTTTCTTT
CARDTLNTEAFF
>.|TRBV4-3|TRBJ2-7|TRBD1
TGCGGCACAGCATGGACAGGTATCTACGAGCAGTACTTC
CGTAWTGIYEQYF
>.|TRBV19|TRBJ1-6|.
TGTGCCAGCCTCGGGGGGATAGGGGATTCACCCCTCCACTTT
CASLGGIGDSPLHF
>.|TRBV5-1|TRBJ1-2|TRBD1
TGCGCCAGCAGCTTGGCCAACCACCCGGGACAGGGACCTGGGGGCTACACCTTC
CASSLANHPGQGPGGYTF
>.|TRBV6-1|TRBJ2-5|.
TGTGCCAGCAGCATGACTCTCGAGGGGACCCAGTACTTC
CASSMTLEGTQYF
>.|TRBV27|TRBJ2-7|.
TGTGCCATGCGTCTGGGGGCGGACACCTTGTACTCCTACGAGCAGTACTTC
CAMRLGADTLYSYEQYF
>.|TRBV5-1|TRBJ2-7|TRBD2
TGCGCCAGCAGACCGGGACTAGCGGGTACCACCTACGAGCAGTACTTC
CASRPGLAGTTYEQYF
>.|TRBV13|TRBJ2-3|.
TGTGCCAGCAGCTCAAAAAGCGGAGTAAGCACAGATACGCAGTATTTT
CASSSKSGVSTDTQYF
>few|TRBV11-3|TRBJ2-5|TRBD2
TGTGCCAGCAGCCTAGGGACTAGCGGGGACTACCAAGAGACCCAGTACTTC
CASSLGTSGDYQETQYF
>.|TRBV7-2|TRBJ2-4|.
TGTGCCAGCAGCTTAGGACTAGCCAAAAACATTCAGTACTTC
CASSLGLAKNIQYF
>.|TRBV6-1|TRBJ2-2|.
TGTGCCAGCAGTGCCAGGGTGAACACCGGGGAGCTGTTTTTT
CASSARVNTGELFF
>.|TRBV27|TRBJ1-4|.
TGTGCCAGCAGGCCCCCGGGGACAACTAATGAAAAACTGTTTTTT
CASRPPGTTNEKLFF
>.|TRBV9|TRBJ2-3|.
TGTGCCAGCAGCGTGGGGGCCTTAAGCTTACTCACAGATACGCAGTATTTT
CASSVGALSLLTDTQYF
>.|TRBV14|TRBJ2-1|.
TGTGCCAGCAGCCAAGTGACAGGCTACAATGAGCAGTTCTTC
CASSQVTGYNEQFF
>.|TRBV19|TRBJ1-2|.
TGTGCCAGTAGTATCCACCAGGCCTACTATGGCTACACCTTC
CASSIHQAYYGYTF
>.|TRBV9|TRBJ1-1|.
TGTGCCAGCAGCGCCGGCGGGGGGACTGAAGCTTTCTTT
CASSAGGGTEAFF
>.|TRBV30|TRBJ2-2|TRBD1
TGTGCCTGGAGTCGGACAGGGTCCGGCGGGGAGCTGTTTTTT
CAWSRTGSGGELFF
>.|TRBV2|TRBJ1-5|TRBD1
TGTGCCAGCAGAATAGGGACAGGGGGCAATCAGCCCCAGCATTTT
CASRIGTGGNQPQHF
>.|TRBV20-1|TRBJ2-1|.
TGCAGTGCTCCCGGGAAAAGTGAGCAGTTCTTC
CSAPGKSEQFF
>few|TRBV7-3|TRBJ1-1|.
TGTGCCAGCAGTCAAGGACTTGGTGAAGCTTTCTTT
CASSQGLGEAFF
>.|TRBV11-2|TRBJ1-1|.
TGTGCCAGCAGCGAGTATCAGGACTACACTGAAGCTTTCTTT
CASSEYQDYTEAFF
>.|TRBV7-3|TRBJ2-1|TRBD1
TGTGCCAGCAGCTTAAGTACAGGGGGCGGGAATGAGCAGTTCTTC
CASSLSTGGGNEQFF
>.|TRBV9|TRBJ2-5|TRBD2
TGTGCCAGCAGCGCTCCCGGGACTAGCGGGAGAACAGAGACCCAGTACTTC
CASSAPGTSGRTETQYF
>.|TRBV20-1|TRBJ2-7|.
TGCAGCCTAAGGGACTCGTACGAGCAGTACTTC
CSLRDSYEQYF
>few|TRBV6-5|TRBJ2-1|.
TGTGCCAGCAATTCCAACAGGGCGTATGAGCAGTTCTTC
CASNSNRAYEQFF
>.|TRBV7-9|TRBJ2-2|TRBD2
TGTTCCAGCAAGACGGGAGGGACCGATAACACCGGGGAGCTGTTTTTT
CSSKTGGTDNTGELFF
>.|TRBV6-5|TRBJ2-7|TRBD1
TGTGCCAGCAGTTTTGACAGGGGGGGATACGAGCAGTACTTC
CASSFDRGGYEQYF
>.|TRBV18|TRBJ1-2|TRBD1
TGTGCCAGCTCACCAAGACAGGGGGCGGTCAACTATGGCTACACCTTC
CASSPRQGAVNYGYTF
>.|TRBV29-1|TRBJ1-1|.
TGCAGCCAACGGAGGGTGGGTACTGAAGCTTTCTTT
CSQRRVGTEAFF
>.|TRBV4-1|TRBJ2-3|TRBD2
TGCGCCAGCAGCCAAGATTTCGGGACTAGCGTTACAGATACGCAGTATTTT
CASSQDFGTSVTDTQYF
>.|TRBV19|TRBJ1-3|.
TGTGCCAGCGATTCTTCGGGTTCTGGAAACACCATATATTTT
CASDSSGSGNTIYF
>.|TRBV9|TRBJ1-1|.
TGTGCCAGCAGCTCAACGGCGGGGGGGGCGCATCCTGAAGCTTTCTTT
CASSSTAGGAHPEAFF
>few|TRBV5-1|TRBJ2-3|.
TGCGCCAGCAGCTTCGCCCACAGTACCACTAGCACAGATACGCAGTATTTT
CASSFAHSTTSTDTQYF
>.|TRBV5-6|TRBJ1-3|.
TGTGCCAGCAGCATAAGGGGCCCCTCTGGAAACACCATATATTTT
CASSIRGPSGNTIYF
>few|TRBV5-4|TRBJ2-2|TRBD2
TGTGCCAGCAGAACCGCAGCGGGAGCACCCGGGGAGCTGTTTTTT
CASRTAAGAPGELFF
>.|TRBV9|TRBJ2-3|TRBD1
TGTGCCAGCAGCGTAGTAGGACAGGGCATCTCCACAGATACGCAGTATTTT
CASSVVGQGISTDTQYF
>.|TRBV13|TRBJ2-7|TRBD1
TGTGCCAGCAGCTCCAGGGACAGGGGAAACTCCTACGAGCAGTACTTC
CASSSRDRGNSYEQYF
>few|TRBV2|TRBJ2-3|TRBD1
TGTGCCCCACAGGACAGGTTTGGTGGCACAGATACGCAGTATTTT
CAPQDRFGGTDTQYF
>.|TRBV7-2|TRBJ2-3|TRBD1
TGTGCCAGCAGCTTGGACAGGGGGCGCGGAGATACGCAGTATTTT
CASSLDRGRGDTQYF
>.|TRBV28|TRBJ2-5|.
TGTGCCAGCAGTTGGGGAACCGGGACACAAGAGACCCAGTACTTC
CASSWGTGTQETQYF
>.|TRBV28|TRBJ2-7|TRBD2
TGTGCCAGCAGTTTACGCCTAGCGGGATCCTACGAGCAGTACTTC
CASSLRLAGSYEQYF
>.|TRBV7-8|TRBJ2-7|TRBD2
TGTGCCAGCAGCTTAGCCCTAGCGGGGGGCTCCTACGAGCAGTACTTC
CASSLALAGGSYEQYF
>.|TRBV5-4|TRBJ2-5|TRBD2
TGTGCCAGCAGCTTGGGGACCCCAGCGGGGGGCTACCAAGAGACCCAGTACTTC
CASSLGTPAGGYQETQYF
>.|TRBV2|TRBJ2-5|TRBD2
TGTGCCAGCAGTGGATCTAGCGGATACCAAGAGACCCAGTACTTC
CASSGSSGYQETQYF
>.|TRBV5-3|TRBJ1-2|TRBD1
TGTGCCAGAAGCTCCCGGGACAGGGGATGCAGGTACGCTAACTATGGCTACACCTTC
CARSSRDRGCRYANYGYTF